This T cell receptor beta chain was identified during a study of T-cell memory formation after mild COVID-19 (dated by TCRdb to about 2021). Some background on the complete study: TCR sequence clusters from the two donors were found to be largely donor specific. In two donors, T-cell clones that expanded and contracted after mild COVID-19 were followed by sequencing TCRalpha and TCRbeta repertoires longitudinally. The cohort was made up of two young adult volunteers, one female and one male, who were previously healthy. The study at large found these results: Only two mild cases were covered by the study, and larger cohorts that include severe cases with pre-infection samples were considered necessary. Contracting CD4+ clones appeared mostly in the CM and EM memory subsets, whereas CD8+ clones were enriched in EMRA. Balanced CD4/CD8 phenotypes were observed for clones contracting from day 15 to 85, whereas a bias towards CD4+ was observed for a second wave of clones expanding from day 15 to 37. The detection of some responding clones in pre-infection memory suggests that pre-existing cross-reactive memory T cells joined the SARS-CoV-2 response. SARS-CoV-2 specificity was not confirmed for the second-wave clones peaking on day 37.

The sequencing machine was an Illumina NovaSeq 6000. cDNA libraries for TCRalpha and TCRbeta were prepared by 5'RACE using constant-segment primers, with sample barcodes and unique molecular identifiers added. RNA was extracted from every sample with Trizol reagent. Libraries were amplified in two PCR steps, with a second sample barcode and Illumina TruSeq adapters added in the second step. Sequencing of libraries was performed on an Illumina NovaSeq with 2 x 150 bp paired-end reads. Per the authors' processing: The reads were demultiplexed and collapsed into UMI-guided consensus sequences using migec v1.2.7. Using mixcr v2.1.11, the UMI consensuses were aligned to TRA and TRB V and J templates and assembled into clonotypes. Clonotypes were classified as expanded or contracted when called significant by both edgeR and NoisET, with noise models trained on biological replicates. For edgeR calls, a false discovery rate-adjusted p below 0.01 and a log2 fold-change threshold of 1 were applied. As an exploratory analysis of dynamics, PCA with hierarchical clustering was applied to max-normalized trajectories of the 1000 most abundant clonotypes. Separately sequenced CD4+ and CD8+ repertoires were used to assign the CD4 or CD8 phenotype of responding clones. The raw public data were reprocessed by TCRdb itself: fastp quality trimming at Q25, MiXCR clonotype calling, in-frame beta chains only. One record per CDR3 amino acid sequence lists the most common genes and DNA. The V and J calls, along with clone size, are taken from TCRdb and not from the paper's own processing. In all, the sample holds 110,000 to 150,000 distinct CDR3 sequences, and under 30% of those were seen once. Roughly 25% of the sample comes from the top ten.

This clonotype was counted a few times. Its specific antigen is unknown. No qualities accompany the bases; no much larger clone lies one base away. Ficoll-Paque density gradient centrifugation was the method used to isolate PBMCs. The CDR3 sequence holds 15 residues, the cysteine and phenylalanine included. The kept DNA is CDR3 alone, 45 bases in frame from the first base. Clipping removes 4 bases from V and 0 bases from J, with 4 as the unmatched junction base count. Based on the germline V gene (reference sequence), the CDR1 and CDR2 sequences are SEHNR and FQNEAQ. The specimen was PBMCs or a T cell subset sorted from them (not recorded which). The rearranged chain carries TRBV7-9 and TRBJ2-7, with TRBD1 matching 9 junction bases. The TCR comes from an adult woman who had mild COVID-19 (a few samples of this study predate the infection). The sample titles of this study are shuffled in the database, so cell type and time point are left out; the donor was told from shared clones. CDR3 reads: CASSSWDRDSYEQYF. The nucleotides are TGTGCCAGCAGCTCCTGGGACAGGGACTCCTACGAGCAGTACTTC. The variable domain in full, with residues beyond the CDR3 obtained from the reference TRBV7-9 and TRBJ2-7 genes, is DTGVSQNPRHKITKRGQNVTFRCDPISEHNRLYWYRQTLGQGPEFLTYFQNEAQLEKSRLLSDRFSAERPKGSFSTLEIQRTEQGDSAMYLCASSSWDRDSYEQYFGPGTRLTVT.